A selection of T cell receptor beta chains follows, all from one sample in a study of spatial heterogeneity in lung cancer. TCRdb reprocessed the 5' RACE reads with MiXCR, giving one entry per CDR3 protein. The sample carries some 55,000 distinct CDR3 sequences, under 7.5% recorded once. The sample was PBMCs, taken at surgery. All receptors come from a female donor with early-stage non-small cell lung cancer. Each CDR3 is given with its conserved first and last residue. Fields, in order: V gene, clone size, CDR3 length, D gene, J gene, CDR3 DNA, CDR3 protein. The D gene is left open where the match is weak. A row's size may be missing; if present it is once, few, many or a size class.

TRBV9,many,14,.,TRBJ1-1,TGTGCCAGCAGCGTGGCACCCCAGGAAACTGAAGCTTTCTTT,CASSVAPQETEAFF
TRBV20-1,many,14,.,TRBJ1-1,TGCAGTGCGCGGCCCCCAGGGGTGAACACTGAAGCTTTCTTT,CSARPPGVNTEAFF
TRBV15,many,18,TRBD1,TRBJ1-1,TGTGCCACCAGCAGAAATCCCACCTCAACAATCAGGGGGCGGGAAGCTTTCTTT,CATSRNPTSTIRGREAFF
TRBV30,many,13,TRBD2,TRBJ2-3,TGTGCCTGGAGTGTGGGAGGGAGGGATACGCAGTATTTT,CAWSVGGRDTQYF
TRBV6-5,many,13,.,TRBJ2-5,TGTGCCAGCAGTTACCCAGCGACAGAGACCCAGTACTTC,CASSYPATETQYF
TRBV18,.,16,TRBD1,TRBJ2-7,TGTGCCAGCTCACCACCTGAGGGGGCTATCAGCTACGAGCAGTACTTC,CASSPPEGAISYEQYF
TRBV7-3,many,16,.,TRBJ2-5,TGTGCCAGCAGCCCGTTAGGTCTGGGAAGGGAAGAGACCCAGTACTTC,CASSPLGLGREETQYF
TRBV5-5,many,12,.,TRBJ1-1,TGTGCCAGCAGCGTGCAGGGAATTGGGGCTTTCTTT,CASSVQGIGAFF
TRBV6-6,many,15,.,TRBJ1-1,TGTGCCAGCAGTTACTCTTCAGCTATGAACACTGAAGCTTTCTTT,CASSYSSAMNTEAFF
TRBV6-5,few,14,.,TRBJ1-1,TGTGCCAGCGCCCCGCGGGGAGGAGGGACTGAAGCTTTCTTT,CASAPRGGGTEAFF
TRBV28,many,17,TRBD2,TRBJ2-1,TGTGCCAGCAGTTTAGAAACGACTAGCGGGAGGGCCGATGAGCAGTTCTTC,CASSLETTSGRADEQFF
TRBV19,.,14,.,TRBJ2-5,TGTGCCAGTAGTATCCCCGGGAGTACTAAGACCCAGTACTTC,CASSIPGSTKTQYF
TRBV20-1,many,14,TRBD2,TRBJ2-3,TGCAGTGCTGGGGGAGGGCCTCAGCAGGATACGCAGTATTTT,CSAGGGPQQDTQYF
TRBV7-6,medium-sized,16,.,TRBJ2-1,TGTGCCAGCAGCCCAACCCCGGAGGGCCCCGGCAATGAGCAGTTCTTC,CASSPTPEGPGNEQFF
TRBV12-3/TRBV12-4,few,17,TRBD2,TRBJ2-2,TGTGCCAGCAGCGCAAGCACTAGCGGGAGCCACACCGGGGAGCTGTTTTTT,CASSASTSGSHTGELFF
TRBV7-9,many,14,.,TRBJ2-1,TGTGCCAGCACCTCCCGGGACTCCTACAATGAGCAGTTCTTC,CASTSRDSYNEQFF
TRBV28,once,11,.,TRBJ1-2,TGTGCCAGCAGTTTCTCGGATAGCTACACCTTC,CASSFSDSYTF
TRBV20-1,few,16,.,TRBJ2-6,TGCAGTGCTAGAGGGGACGGGCGCTCTGGGGCCAACGTCCTGACTTTC,CSARGDGRSGANVLTF
TRBV20-1,.,14,.,TRBJ1-5,TGCAGTGCTAACCTTGGACCGAAAAATCAGCCCCAGCATTTT,CSANLGPKNQPQHF
TRBV20-1,many,16,TRBD2,TRBJ2-7,TGCAGTGCCCCCGCCCGGCTAGCGGGAACCTCCTACGAGCAGTACTTC,CSAPARLAGTSYEQYF
TRBV29-1,many,13,.,TRBJ2-5,TGCAGCGTTGAATACAGGGCACAAGAGACCCAGTACTTC,CSVEYRAQETQYF
TRBV5-1,few,16,.,TRBJ2-3,TGCGCCAGCAGCTTGGCTGCTAGCGAGGGGGCAGATACGCAGTATTTT,CASSLAASEGADTQYF
TRBV5-6,few,13,.,TRBJ2-5,TGTGCCAGCAGCTTAGGTGGGCTCGGGACCCAGTACTTC,CASSLGGLGTQYF
TRBV28,few,13,.,TRBJ1-2,TGTGCCAGCGTGCCAGGGGCTCTAAAGGGCTACACCTTC,CASVPGALKGYTF
TRBV24-1,many,16,TRBD1,TRBJ1-1,TGTGCCACCAGTGCCATCACCGAAACAGGGGCGACTGAAGCTTTCTTT,CATSAITETGATEAFF
TRBV4-1,.,13,.,TRBJ2-5,TGCGCCAGCAGCCCAGGGACACCGGAGACCCAGTACTTC,CASSPGTPETQYF
TRBV12-3/TRBV12-4,many,13,.,TRBJ1-1,TGTGCCAGCAGTCTGAGGACGACCGGTGAAGCTTTCTTT,CASSLRTTGEAFF
TRBV20-1,many,12,.,TRBJ1-6,TGCAGTGCTAAGAATCCTAATTCACCCCTCCACTTT,CSAKNPNSPLHF
TRBV2,many,13,.,TRBJ2-5,TGTGCCAGCAGTGAAGTGGAAACGGAGACCCAGTACTTC,CASSEVETETQYF
TRBV5-6,.,18,TRBD2,TRBJ2-3,TGTGCCAGCAGCTTCCTAGCGGGAGGCCCAGATGGCACAGATACGCAGTATTTT,CASSFLAGGPDGTDTQYF
TRBV6-5,few,15,TRBD1,TRBJ1-6,TGTGCCAGCCGCCCCCCCACAGGGGAGAATTCACCCCTCCACTTT,CASRPPTGENSPLHF